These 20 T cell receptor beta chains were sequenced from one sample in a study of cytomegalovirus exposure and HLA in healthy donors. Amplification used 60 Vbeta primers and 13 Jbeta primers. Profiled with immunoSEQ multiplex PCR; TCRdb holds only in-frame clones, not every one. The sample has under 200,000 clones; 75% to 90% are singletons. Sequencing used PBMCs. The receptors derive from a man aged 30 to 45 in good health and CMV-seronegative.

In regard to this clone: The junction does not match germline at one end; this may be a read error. This chain's CDR3 is CSSSLTATGFYGYTF. The CDR3 DNA reads as TGTTCCAGCAGCTTAACGGCGACAGGATTTTATGGCTACACCTTC. The chain carries TRBV7-9 and TRBJ1-2; D may be TRBD1 (6 bases). Germline CDR1 and CDR2: SEHNR and FQNEAQ (reference sequence). This CDR3 spans 15 amino acids.

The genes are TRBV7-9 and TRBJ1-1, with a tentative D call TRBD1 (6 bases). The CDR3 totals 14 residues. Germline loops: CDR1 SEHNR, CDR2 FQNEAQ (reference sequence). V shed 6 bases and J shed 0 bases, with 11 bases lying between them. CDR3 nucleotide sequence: TGTGCCAGCAGTCTCCAGGGGATGAACACTGAAGCTTTCTTT. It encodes CASSLQGMNTEAFF. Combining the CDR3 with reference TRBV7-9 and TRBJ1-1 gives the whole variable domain DTGVSQNPRHKITKRGQNVTFRCDPISEHNRLYWYRQTLGQGPEFLTYFQNEAQLEKSRLLSDRFSAERPKGSFSTLEIQRTEQGDSAMYLCASSLQGMNTEAFFGQGTRLTVV.

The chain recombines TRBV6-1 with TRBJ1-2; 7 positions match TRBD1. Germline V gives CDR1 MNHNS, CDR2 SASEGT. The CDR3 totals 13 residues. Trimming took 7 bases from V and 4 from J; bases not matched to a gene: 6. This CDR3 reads CASNRGLGYGYTF. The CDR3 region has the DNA TGTGCCAGCAACAGGGGTTTGGGCTATGGCTACACCTTC.

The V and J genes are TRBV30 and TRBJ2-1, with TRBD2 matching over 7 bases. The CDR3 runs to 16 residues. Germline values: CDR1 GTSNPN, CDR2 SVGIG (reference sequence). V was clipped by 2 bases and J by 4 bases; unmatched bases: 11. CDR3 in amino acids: CAWSHSSGRTYNEQFF. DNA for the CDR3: TGTGCCTGGAGTCACTCTAGCGGAAGAACTTACAATGAGCAGTTCTTC.

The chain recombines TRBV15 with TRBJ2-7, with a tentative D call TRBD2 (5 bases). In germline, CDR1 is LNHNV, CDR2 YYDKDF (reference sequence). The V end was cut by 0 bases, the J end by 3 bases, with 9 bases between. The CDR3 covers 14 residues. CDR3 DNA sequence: TGTGCCACCAGCAGAGATCCAAGCGGCTACGAGCAGTACTTC. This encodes CATSRDPSGYEQYF.

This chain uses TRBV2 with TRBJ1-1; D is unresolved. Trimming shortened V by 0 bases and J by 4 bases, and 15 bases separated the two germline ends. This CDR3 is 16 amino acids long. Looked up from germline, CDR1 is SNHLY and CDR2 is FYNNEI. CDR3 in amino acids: CASSEALGIGSTEAFF. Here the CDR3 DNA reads TGTGCCAGCAGTGAAGCGCTCGGGATTGGGAGCACTGAAGCTTTCTTT.

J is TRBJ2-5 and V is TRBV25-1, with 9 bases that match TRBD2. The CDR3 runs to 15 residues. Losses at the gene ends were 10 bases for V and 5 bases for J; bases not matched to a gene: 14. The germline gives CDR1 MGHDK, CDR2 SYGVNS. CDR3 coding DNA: TGTGCCACCTCTTTGGCGGGGGGGGCCTGGGAGACCCAGTACTTC. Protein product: CATSLAGGAWETQYF.

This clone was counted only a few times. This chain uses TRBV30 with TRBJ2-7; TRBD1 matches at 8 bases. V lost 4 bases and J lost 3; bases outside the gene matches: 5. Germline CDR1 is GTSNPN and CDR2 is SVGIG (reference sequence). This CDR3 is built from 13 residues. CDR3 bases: TGTGCCTGGACCCCCGGGACAGGCTACGAGCAGTACTTC. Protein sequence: CAWTPGTGYEQYF.

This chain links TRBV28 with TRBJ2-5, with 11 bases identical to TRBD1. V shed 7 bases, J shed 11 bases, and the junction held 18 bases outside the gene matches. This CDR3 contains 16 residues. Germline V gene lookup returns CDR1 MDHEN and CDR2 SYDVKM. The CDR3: CASTSPGTGGRRGQYF. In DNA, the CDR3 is TGTGCCAGCACCTCCCCCGGGACAGGGGGGCGTAGAGGGCAGTACTTC.

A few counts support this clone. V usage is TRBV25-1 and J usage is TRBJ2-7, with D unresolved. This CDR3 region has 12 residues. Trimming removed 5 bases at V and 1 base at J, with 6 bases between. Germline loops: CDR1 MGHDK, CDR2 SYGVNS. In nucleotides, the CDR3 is TGTGCCAGCAGTCCTCCGTCCTACGAGCAGTACTTC. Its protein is CASSPPSYEQYF.

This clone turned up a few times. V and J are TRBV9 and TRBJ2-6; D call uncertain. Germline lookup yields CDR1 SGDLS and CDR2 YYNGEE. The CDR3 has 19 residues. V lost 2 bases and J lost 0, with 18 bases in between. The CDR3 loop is CASSVSVKKFDSGANVLTF. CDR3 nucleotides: TGTGCCAGCAGCGTGAGTGTGAAGAAATTTGACTCTGGGGCCAACGTCCTGACTTTC.

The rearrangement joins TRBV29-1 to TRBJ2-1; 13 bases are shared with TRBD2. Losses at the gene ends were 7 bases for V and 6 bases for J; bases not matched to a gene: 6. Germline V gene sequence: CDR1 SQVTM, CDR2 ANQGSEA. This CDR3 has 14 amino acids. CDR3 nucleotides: TGCAGCGCCGGGTGGACTAGCGGGAGCAATGAGCAGTTCTTC. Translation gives CSAGWTSGSNEQFF.

The CDR3 sequence: CASIPWAGEAFF. In DNA form, the CDR3 reads TGTGCCAGCATCCCTTGGGCCGGTGAAGCTTTCTTT. This chain uses TRBV2 with TRBJ1-1; D remains unclear. V was pared by 7 bases and J by 7 bases, with 13 bases between. The CDR3 runs to 12 residues. CDR1 and CDR2 (germline): SNHLY, FYNNEI. Looking up the rest from reference TRBV2 and TRBJ1-1 gives the full variable domain: EPEVTQTPSHQVTQMGQEVILRCVPISNHLYFYWYRQILGQKVEFLVSFYNNEISEKSEIFDDQFSVERPDGSNFTLKIRSTKLEDSAMYFCASIPWAGEAFFGQGTRLTVV.

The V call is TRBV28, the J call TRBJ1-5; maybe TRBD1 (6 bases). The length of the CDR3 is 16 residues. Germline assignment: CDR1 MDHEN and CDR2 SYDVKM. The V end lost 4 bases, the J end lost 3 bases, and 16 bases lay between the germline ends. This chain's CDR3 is CASSSAKQGFNQPQHF. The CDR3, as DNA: TGTGCCAGCAGTTCGGCGAAACAGGGTTTCAATCAGCCCCAGCATTTT.

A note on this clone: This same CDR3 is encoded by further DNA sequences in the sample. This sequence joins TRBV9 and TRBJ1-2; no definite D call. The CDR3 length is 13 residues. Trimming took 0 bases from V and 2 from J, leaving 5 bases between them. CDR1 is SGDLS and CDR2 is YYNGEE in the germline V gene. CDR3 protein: CASSVGGNYGYTF. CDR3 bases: TGTGCCAGCAGCGTAGGCGGAAACTATGGCTACACCTTC.

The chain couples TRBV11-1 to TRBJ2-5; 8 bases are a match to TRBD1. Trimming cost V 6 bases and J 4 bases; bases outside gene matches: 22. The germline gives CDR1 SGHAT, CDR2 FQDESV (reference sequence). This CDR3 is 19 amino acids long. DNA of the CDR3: TGTGCCAGCAGATTGCCCGGGACAGGCGAGACCTACATGGGAGAGACCCAGTACTTC. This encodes CASRLPGTGETYMGETQYF.

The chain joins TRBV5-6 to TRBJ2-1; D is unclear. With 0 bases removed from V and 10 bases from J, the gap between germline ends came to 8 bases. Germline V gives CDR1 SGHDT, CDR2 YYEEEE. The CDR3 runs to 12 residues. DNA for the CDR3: TGTGCCAGCAGCTTGGGGAAGAGGGAGCAGTTCTTC. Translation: CASSLGKREQFF.

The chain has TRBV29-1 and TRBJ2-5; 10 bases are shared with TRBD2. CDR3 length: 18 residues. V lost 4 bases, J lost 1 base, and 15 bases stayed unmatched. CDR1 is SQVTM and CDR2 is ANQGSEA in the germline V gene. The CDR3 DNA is TGCAGCGTTGCCGGGCTAGCGGGGGCCCTAATCCTCCAAGAGACCCAGTACTTC. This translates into CSVAGLAGALILQETQYF. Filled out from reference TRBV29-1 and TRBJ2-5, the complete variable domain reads SAVISQKPSRDICQRGTSLTIQCQVDSQVTMMFWYRQQPGQSLTLIATANQGSEATYESGFVIDKFPISRPNLTFSTLTVSNMSPEDSSIYLCSVAGLAGALILQETQYFGPGTRLLVL.

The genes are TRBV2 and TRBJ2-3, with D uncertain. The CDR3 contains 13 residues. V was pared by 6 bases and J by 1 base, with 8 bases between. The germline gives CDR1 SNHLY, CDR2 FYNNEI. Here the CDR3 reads CASSNRGTDTQYF. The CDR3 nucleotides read TGTGCCAGCAGCAACCGGGGCACAGATACGCAGTATTTT.

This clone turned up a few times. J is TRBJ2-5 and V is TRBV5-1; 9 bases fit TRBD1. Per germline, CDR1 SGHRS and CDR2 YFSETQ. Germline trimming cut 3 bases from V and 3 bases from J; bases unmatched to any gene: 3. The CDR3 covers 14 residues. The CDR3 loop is CASSSRTGEETQYF. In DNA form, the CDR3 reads TGCGCCAGCAGCTCGCGGACAGGGGAAGAGACCCAGTACTTC.